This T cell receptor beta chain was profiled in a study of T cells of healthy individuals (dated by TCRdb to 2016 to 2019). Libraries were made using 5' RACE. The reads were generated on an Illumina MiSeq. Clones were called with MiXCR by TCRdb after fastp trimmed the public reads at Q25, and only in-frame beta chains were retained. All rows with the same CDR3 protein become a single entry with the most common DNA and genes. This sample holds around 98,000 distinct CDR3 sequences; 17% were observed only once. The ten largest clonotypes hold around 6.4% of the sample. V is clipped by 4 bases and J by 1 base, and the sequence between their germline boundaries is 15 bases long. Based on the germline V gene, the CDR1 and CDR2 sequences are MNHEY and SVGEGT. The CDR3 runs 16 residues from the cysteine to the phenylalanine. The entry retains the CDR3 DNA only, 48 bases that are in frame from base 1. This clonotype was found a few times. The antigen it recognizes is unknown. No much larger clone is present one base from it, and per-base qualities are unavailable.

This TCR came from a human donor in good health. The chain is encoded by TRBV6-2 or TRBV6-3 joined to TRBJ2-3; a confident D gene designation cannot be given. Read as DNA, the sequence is TGTGCCAGCAGTTTGCGGAAAACGACTGGCACAGATACGCAGTATTTT. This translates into CASSLRKTTGTDTQYF.